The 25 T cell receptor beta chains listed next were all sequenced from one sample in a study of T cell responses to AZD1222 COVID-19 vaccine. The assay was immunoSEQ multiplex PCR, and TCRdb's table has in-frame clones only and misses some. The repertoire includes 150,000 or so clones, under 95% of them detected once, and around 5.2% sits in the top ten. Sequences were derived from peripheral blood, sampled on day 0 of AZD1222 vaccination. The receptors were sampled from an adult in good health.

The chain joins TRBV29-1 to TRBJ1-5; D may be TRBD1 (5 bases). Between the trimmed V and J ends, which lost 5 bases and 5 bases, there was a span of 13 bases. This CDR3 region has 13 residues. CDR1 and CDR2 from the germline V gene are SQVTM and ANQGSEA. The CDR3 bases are TGCAGCGTTACGGCGGACACCCATCAGCCCCAGCATTTT. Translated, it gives CSVTADTHQPQHF.

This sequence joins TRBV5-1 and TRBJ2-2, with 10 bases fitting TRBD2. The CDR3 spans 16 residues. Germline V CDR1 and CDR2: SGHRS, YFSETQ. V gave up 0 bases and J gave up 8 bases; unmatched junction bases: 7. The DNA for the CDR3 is TGCGCCAGCAGCTTGGGCGCACTAGCGGGGAAAGGGGAGCTGTTTTTT. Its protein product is CASSLGALAGKGELFF.

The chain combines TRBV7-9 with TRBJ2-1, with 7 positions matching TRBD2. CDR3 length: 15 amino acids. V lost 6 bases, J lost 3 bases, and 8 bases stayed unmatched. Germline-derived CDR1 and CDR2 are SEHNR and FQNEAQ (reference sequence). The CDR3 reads CASRFRGGSYNEQFF. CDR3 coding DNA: TGTGCCAGCAGGTTTAGAGGCGGGAGCTACAATGAGCAGTTCTTC.

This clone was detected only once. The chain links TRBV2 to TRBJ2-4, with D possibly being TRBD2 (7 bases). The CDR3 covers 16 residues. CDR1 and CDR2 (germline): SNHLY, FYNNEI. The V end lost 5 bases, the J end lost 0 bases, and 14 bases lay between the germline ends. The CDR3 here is CASSQRDTLAKNIQYF. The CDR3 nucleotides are TGTGCCAGCAGTCAGCGGGACACCTTAGCCAAAAACATTCAGTACTTC.

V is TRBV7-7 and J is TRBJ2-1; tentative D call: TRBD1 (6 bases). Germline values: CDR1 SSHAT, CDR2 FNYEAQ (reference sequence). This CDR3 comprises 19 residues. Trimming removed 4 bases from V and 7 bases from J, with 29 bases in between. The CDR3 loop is CASSSIQGKLSSSLNEQFF. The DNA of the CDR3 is TGTGCCAGCAGCTCCATACAGGGAAAATTGTCGTCCTCCCTTAATGAGCAGTTCTTC.

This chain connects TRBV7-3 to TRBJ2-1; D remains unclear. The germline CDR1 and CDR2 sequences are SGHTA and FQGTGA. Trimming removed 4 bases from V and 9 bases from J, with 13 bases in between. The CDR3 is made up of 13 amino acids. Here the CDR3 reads CASSWRKGSEQFF. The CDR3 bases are TGTGCCAGCAGCTGGAGAAAAGGCAGTGAGCAGTTCTTC.

This chain's CDR3 is CASSIWTGANTEAFF. The CDR3 region has the DNA TGTGCCAGCTCAATCTGGACAGGGGCTAACACTGAAGCTTTCTTT. The chain carries TRBV18 and TRBJ1-1, with 9 bases aligning to TRBD1. The germline V gene has CDR1 KGHSH and CDR2 LQKENI. The trim removed 5 bases at V and 2 bases at J, leaving 6 bases unmatched. This CDR3 has 15 amino acids.

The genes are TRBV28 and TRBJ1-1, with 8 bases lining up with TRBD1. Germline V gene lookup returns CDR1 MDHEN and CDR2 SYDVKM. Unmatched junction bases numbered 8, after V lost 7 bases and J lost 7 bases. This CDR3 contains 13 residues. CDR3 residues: CASNLGQVFEAFF. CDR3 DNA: TGTGCCAGCAACCTGGGACAGGTGTTTGAAGCTTTCTTT.

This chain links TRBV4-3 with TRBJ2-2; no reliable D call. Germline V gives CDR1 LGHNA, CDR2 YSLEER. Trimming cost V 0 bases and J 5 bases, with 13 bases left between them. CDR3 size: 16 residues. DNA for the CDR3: TGCGCCAGCAGCCAAGATTTAGGCCCTTCGACCGGGGAGCTGTTTTTT. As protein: CASSQDLGPSTGELFF.

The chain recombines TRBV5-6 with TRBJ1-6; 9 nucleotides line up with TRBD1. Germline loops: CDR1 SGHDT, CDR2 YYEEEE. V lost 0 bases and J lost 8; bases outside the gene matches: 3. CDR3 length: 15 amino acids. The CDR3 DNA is TGTGCCAGCAGCTTGGGGACAGGGGTTGATTCACCCCTCCACTTT. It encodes CASSLGTGVDSPLHF. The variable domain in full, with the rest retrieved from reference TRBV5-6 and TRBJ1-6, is DAGVTQSPTHLIKTRGQQVTLRCSPKSGHDTVSWYQQALGQGPQFIFQYYEEEERQRGNFPDRFSGHQFPNYSSELNVNALLLGDSALYLCASSLGTGVDSPLHFGNGTRLTVT.

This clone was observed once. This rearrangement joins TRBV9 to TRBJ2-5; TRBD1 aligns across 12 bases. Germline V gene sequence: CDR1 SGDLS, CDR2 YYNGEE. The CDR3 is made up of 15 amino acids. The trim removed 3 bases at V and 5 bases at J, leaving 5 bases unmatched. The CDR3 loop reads CASSAGQGAWETQYF. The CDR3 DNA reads TGTGCCAGCAGCGCGGGACAGGGGGCTTGGGAGACCCAGTACTTC.

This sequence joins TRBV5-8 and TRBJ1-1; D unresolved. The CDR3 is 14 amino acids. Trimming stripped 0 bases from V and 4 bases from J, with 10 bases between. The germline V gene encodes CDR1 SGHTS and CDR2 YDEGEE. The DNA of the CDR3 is TGTGCCAGCAGCTTGGATGGAATGCGCACTGAAGCTTTCTTT. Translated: CASSLDGMRTEAFF.

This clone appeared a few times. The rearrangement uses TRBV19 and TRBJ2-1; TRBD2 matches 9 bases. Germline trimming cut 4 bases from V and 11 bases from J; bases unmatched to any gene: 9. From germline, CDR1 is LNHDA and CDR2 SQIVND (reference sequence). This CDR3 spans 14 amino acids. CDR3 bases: TGTGCCAGTAGTAGCCAGCGGGGGGTAAGGCAGCAGTTCTTC. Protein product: CASSSQRGVRQQFF.

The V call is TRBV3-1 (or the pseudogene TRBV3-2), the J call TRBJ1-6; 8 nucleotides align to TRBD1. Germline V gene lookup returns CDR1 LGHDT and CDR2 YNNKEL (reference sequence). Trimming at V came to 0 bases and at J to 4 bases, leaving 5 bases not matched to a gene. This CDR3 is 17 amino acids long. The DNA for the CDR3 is TGTGCCAGCAGCCAAGATGGGACAGGCCATTATAATTCACCCCTCCACTTT. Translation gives CASSQDGTGHYNSPLHF.

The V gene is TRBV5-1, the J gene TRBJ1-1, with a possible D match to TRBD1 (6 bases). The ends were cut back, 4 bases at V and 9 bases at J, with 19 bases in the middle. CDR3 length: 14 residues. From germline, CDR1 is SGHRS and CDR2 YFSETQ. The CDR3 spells CASSPEVTGIQAFF. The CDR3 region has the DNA TGCGCCAGCAGCCCCGAGGTTACAGGGATCCAAGCTTTCTTT.

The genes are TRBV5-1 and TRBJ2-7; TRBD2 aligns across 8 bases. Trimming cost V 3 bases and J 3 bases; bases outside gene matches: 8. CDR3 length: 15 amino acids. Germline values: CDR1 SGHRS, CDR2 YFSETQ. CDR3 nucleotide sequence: TGCGCCAGCAGCTCCGCGGGAGGAAGTGTCTACGAGCAGTACTTC. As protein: CASSSAGGSVYEQYF.

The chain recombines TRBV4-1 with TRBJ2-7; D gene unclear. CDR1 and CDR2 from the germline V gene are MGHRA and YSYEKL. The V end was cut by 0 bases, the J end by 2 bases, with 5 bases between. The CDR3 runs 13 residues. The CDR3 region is CASSQDWAYEQYF. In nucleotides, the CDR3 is TGCGCCAGCAGCCAAGATTGGGCCTACGAGCAGTACTTC.

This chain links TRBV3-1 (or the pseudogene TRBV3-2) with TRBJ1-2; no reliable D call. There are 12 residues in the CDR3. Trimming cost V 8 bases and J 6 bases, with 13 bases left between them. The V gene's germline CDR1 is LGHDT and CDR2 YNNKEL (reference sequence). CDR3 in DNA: TGTGCCAGCGGGAGAGCTAGGGATGGCTACACCTTC. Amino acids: CASGRARDGYTF.

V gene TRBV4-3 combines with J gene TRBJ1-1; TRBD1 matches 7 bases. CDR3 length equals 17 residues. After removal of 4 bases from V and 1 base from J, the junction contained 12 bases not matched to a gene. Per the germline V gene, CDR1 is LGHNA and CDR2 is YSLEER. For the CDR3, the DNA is TGCGCCAGCAGCCCGACCGCCGAGACAGGGCGGAACACTGAAGCTTTCTTT. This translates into CASSPTAETGRNTEAFF.

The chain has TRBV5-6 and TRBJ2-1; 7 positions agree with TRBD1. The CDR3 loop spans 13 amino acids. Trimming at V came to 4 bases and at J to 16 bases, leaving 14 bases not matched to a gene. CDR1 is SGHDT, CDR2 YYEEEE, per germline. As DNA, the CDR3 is TGTGCCAGCAGCCCATCACCCGACAGGGATGCATTCTTC. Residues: CASSPSPDRDAFF.

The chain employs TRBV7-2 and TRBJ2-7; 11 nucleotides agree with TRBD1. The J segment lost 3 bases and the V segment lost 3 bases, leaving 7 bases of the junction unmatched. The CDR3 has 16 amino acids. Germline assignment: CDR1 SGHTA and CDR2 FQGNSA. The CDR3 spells CASSFLPGTGGYEQYF. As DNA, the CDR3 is TGTGCCAGCAGCTTCCTGCCCGGGACAGGGGGCTACGAGCAGTACTTC.

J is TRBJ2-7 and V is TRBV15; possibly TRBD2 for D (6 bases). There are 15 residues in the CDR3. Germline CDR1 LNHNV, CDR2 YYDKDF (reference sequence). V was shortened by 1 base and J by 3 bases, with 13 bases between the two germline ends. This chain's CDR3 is CATSRAGTPIYEQYF. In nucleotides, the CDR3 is TGTGCCACCAGCAGAGCCGGGACTCCCATCTACGAGCAGTACTTC.

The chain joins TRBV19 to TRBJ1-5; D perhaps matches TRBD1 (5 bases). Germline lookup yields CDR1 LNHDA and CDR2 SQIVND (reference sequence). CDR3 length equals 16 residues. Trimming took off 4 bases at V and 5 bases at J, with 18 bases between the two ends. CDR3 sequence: CASSKPRTLLYQPQHF. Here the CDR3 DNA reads TGTGCCAGTAGTAAACCCCGGACATTGCTATATCAGCCCCAGCATTTT.

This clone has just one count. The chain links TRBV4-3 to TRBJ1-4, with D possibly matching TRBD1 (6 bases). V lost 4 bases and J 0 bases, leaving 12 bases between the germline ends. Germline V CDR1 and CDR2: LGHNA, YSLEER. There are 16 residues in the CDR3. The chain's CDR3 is CASSPHGGSTNEKLFF. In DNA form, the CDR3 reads TGCGCCAGCAGCCCGCATGGGGGCTCAACTAATGAAAAACTGTTTTTT.

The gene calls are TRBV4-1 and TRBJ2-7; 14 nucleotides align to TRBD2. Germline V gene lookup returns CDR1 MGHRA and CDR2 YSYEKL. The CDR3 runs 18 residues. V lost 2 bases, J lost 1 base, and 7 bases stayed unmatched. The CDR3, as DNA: TGCGCCAGCAGCCAAAGCCGACTAGCGGGGGGGAGGTCCTACGAGCAGTACTTC. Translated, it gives CASSQSRLAGGRSYEQYF.